Listed below are T cell receptor beta chains from one sample, sequenced in a study of blood T cell repertoires in COVID-19. The repertoire was sequenced with immunoSEQ multiplex PCR; TCRdb's copy has only in-frame clones and lacks some. Of just over 95,000 clones detected, over 80% appear once; the ten largest clones hold 18%. Material: peripheral blood. These receptor sequences come from an elderly man with acute or convalescent COVID-19. CDR3s include the opening cysteine and the closing phenylalanine or tryptophan. Part of the rows lack a size; the others show once, few, many or a class for expanded clones.

cdr3_aa v_call clone_size j_call
CASRPRTASGNTIYF TRBV6-5 . TRBJ1-3
CASSIMGPTYGYTF TRBV19 many TRBJ1-2
CASSQAPRGFDEKLFF TRBV3-1/TRBV3-2 . TRBJ1-4
CSVVEQTGEQYF TRBV29-1 . TRBJ2-7
CASSIDRETGAGANVLTF TRBV19 . TRBJ2-6
CASSPRGDYGYTF TRBV9 . TRBJ1-2
CASSEGLSVGTQYF TRBV9 . TRBJ2-3
CASSVDSGGVHEKLFF TRBV9 . TRBJ1-4
CASTREGTEAFF TRBV19 . TRBJ1-1
CASSFSGGNTIYF TRBV5-6 . TRBJ1-3